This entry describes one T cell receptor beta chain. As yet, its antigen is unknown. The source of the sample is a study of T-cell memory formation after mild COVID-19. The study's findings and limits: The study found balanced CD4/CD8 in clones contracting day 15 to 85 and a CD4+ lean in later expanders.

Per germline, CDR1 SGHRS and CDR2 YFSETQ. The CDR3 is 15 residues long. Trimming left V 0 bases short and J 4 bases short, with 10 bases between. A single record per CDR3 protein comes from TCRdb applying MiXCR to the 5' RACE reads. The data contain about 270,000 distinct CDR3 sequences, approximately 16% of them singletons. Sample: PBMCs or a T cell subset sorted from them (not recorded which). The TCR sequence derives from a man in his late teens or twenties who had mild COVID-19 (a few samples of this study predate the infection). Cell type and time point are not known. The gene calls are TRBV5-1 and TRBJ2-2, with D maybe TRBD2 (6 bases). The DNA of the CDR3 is TGCGCCAGCAGCTTGGCTGGCGGGGTCACCGGGGAGCTGTTTTTT. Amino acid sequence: CASSLAGGVTGELFF.